These 30 T cell receptor beta chains originate from one sample sequenced in a study of blood T cell repertoires in COVID-19. Repertoires were generated with immunoSEQ multiplex PCR, while TCRdb's copy carries only in-frame clones and drops some. The sample carries 65,000 or so clones, around 84% recorded once. Specimen: peripheral blood. The receptors shown here come from a woman between 65 and 79 years old with acute or convalescent COVID-19.

This chain joins TRBV9 and TRBJ1-5; D perhaps matches TRBD1 (6 bases). Germline CDR1 and CDR2: SGDLS and YYNGEE. V lost 4 bases and J lost 0, with 11 bases in between. The CDR3 extends over 15 amino acids. The CDR3 here is CASSSRGNSNQPQHF. Written as DNA, the CDR3 is TGTGCCAGCAGCAGCAGGGGAAATAGCAATCAGCCCCAGCATTTT.

V is TRBV29-1 and J is TRBJ2-1, with a tentative D call TRBD2 (5 bases). This CDR3 spans 19 amino acids. CDR1 is SQVTM and CDR2 is ANQGSEA in the germline V gene. V lost 5 bases, J lost 0 bases, and 26 bases lay in between. In nucleotides, the CDR3 is TGCAGCGTTACTCCTCGGACCGGTCGGGATTTACACTCCTACAATGAGCAGTTCTTC. Its translation: CSVTPRTGRDLHSYNEQFF.

This rearrangement joins TRBV6-1 to TRBJ2-1; 13 nucleotides line up with TRBD2. The CDR3 length is 17 residues. V lost 3 bases and J lost 8; bases outside the gene matches: 10. Germline loops: CDR1 MNHNS, CDR2 SASEGT. The CDR3 is CASSDFRGLAGSYEQFF. The DNA for the CDR3 is TGTGCCAGCAGTGATTTTAGGGGACTAGCGGGATCGTATGAGCAGTTCTTC.

The chain recombines TRBV30 with TRBJ1-1; D is uncertain. This CDR3 spans 14 amino acids. With 0 bases removed from V and 3 bases from J, the gap between germline ends came to 11 bases. Germline V gives CDR1 GTSNPN, CDR2 SVGIG (reference sequence). The chain's CDR3 is CAWSVRRGYTEAFF. For the CDR3, the DNA is TGTGCCTGGAGTGTACGGCGGGGATACACTGAAGCTTTCTTT.

The chain joins TRBV18 to TRBJ1-3, with D possibly being TRBD1 (5 bases). CDR1 and CDR2 from the germline V gene are KGHSH and LQKENI. CDR3 size: 15 residues. V lost 3 bases to trimming and J lost 2 bases, with 11 bases between them. The CDR3 DNA is TGTGCCAGCTCACCTTTACAGGCAACTGGAAACACCATATATTTT. It encodes CASSPLQATGNTIYF.

This clone has only a few counts. The chain employs TRBV6-5 and TRBJ2-7, with 9 nucleotides matching TRBD2. The CDR3 is 15 residues long. Losses at the gene ends were 6 bases for V and 0 bases for J; bases not matched to a gene: 6. Germline V gene sequence: CDR1 MNHEY, CDR2 SVGAGI. The CDR3 here is CASSSSLAGSYEQYF. The CDR3 DNA sequence: TGTGCCAGCAGCTCCTCACTAGCGGGCTCCTACGAGCAGTACTTC.

V is TRBV2 and J is TRBJ1-3, with D unresolved. Germline V gene sequence: CDR1 SNHLY, CDR2 FYNNEI. The CDR3 is made up of 16 amino acids. V lost 1 base and J 0 bases, leaving 10 bases between the germline ends. The CDR3 bases are TGTGCCAGCAGTGAAGTTGCGGAACGCTCTGGAAACACCATATATTTT. It codes for CASSEVAERSGNTIYF. The whole variable domain, remainder taken from reference TRBV2 and TRBJ1-3, is EPEVTQTPSHQVTQMGQEVILRCVPISNHLYFYWYRQILGQKVEFLVSFYNNEISEKSEIFDDQFSVERPDGSNFTLKIRSTKLEDSAMYFCASSEVAERSGNTIYFGEGSWLTVV.

The chain employs TRBV5-1 and TRBJ2-1, with TRBD2 as a possible D gene (6 bases). V gave up 0 bases and J gave up 6 bases, with 16 bases separating them. Germline values: CDR1 SGHRS, CDR2 YFSETQ. CDR3 length: 16 residues. The CDR3 is CASSLVGASVGNEQFF. The CDR3 DNA is TGCGCCAGCAGCTTGGTTGGGGCTAGCGTCGGCAATGAGCAGTTCTTC.

The J gene is TRBJ2-7, the V gene TRBV4-1; 7 bases are shared with TRBD1. V lost 1 base and J lost 2; bases outside the gene matches: 2. The CDR3 loop spans 14 amino acids. Germline CDR1 is MGHRA and CDR2 is YSYEKL. CDR3 coding DNA: TGCGCCAGCAGCCAAGTTCAGGGGGCCTACGAGCAGTACTTC. It is translated as CASSQVQGAYEQYF.

The rearrangement links TRBV6-5 to TRBJ2-3; 7 nucleotides match TRBD2. Germline V lookup: CDR1 MNHEY, CDR2 SVGAGI. This CDR3 comprises 14 residues. The V and J ends lost 5 bases and 3 bases, in that order; junction bases with no gene match: 5. The CDR3 spells CASSPAGLTDTQYF. The CDR3 bases are TGTGCCAGCAGTCCAGCGGGACTTACAGATACGCAGTATTTT.

The V call is TRBV10-3, the J call TRBJ1-2; 11 bases agree with TRBD1. In germline, CDR1 is ENHRY, CDR2 SYGVKD. The CDR3 runs to 16 residues. J was trimmed by 3 bases and V by 6 bases; bases with no gene match: 9. This chain's CDR3 is CAIRPGQGVKDYGYTF. CDR3 DNA: TGTGCCATCAGGCCGGGACAGGGGGTAAAGGACTATGGCTACACCTTC.

The rearrangement links TRBV27 to TRBJ1-2; TRBD1 agrees at 9 bases. CDR1 and CDR2 from the germline V gene are MNHEY and SMNVEV (reference sequence). This CDR3 spans 15 amino acids. Trimming removed 6 bases from V and 5 bases from J; junction bases left unmatched: 10. The CDR3 coding sequence is TGTGCCAGCAGAACCGTAATCGGGACAGGGTATGGCTACACCTTC. This encodes CASRTVIGTGYGYTF.

This clone was recorded a few times. V is TRBV28 and J is TRBJ1-5, with D unresolved. CDR3 size: 15 residues. The V end was cut by 2 bases, the J end by 5 bases, with 13 bases between. In germline, CDR1 is MDHEN, CDR2 SYDVKM. CDR3 protein: CASSLPRQFYQPQHF. CDR3 in DNA: TGTGCCAGCAGTTTACCGCGACAATTCTATCAGCCCCAGCATTTT.

This chain links TRBV3-1 (or the pseudogene TRBV3-2) with TRBJ2-7, with TRBD2 matching over 14 bases. With 7 bases clipped from V and 7 bases from J, the junction kept 6 bases outside the gene matches. CDR1 LGHDT and CDR2 YNNKEL come from the germline V gene (reference sequence). The CDR3 is 14 residues long. This chain's CDR3 is CASKVGTSGGEQYF. In DNA form, the CDR3 reads TGTGCCAGCAAGGTAGGGACTAGCGGGGGAGAGCAGTACTTC.

V and J are TRBV6-5 and TRBJ1-2; possibly TRBD1 for D (5 bases). The germline V gene has CDR1 MNHEY and CDR2 SVGAGI. CDR3 length: 12 amino acids. The germline V and J ends were trimmed by 8 bases and 8 bases, with 15 bases remaining between them. CDR3 nucleotide sequence: TGTGCCAGCGGAGGGACCAGTTTGGGCTACACCTTC. This codes for CASGGTSLGYTF.

V gene TRBV7-9 combines with J gene TRBJ1-4, with 10 bases lining up with TRBD1. Germline CDR1 SEHNR, CDR2 FQNEAQ (reference sequence). The CDR3 consists of 17 residues. With V trimmed by 1 base and J by 5 bases, 7 bases remained unmatched. The DNA of the CDR3 is TGTGCCAGCAGCTTAGACTCCTCGGGACAGGGGAATGAAAAACTGTTTTTT. Its translation: CASSLDSSGQGNEKLFF.

The chain recombines TRBV28 with TRBJ2-7; 7 bases map to TRBD2. From germline, CDR1 is MDHEN and CDR2 SYDVKM. The CDR3 runs to 14 residues. Trimming took 3 bases from V and 3 from J; bases not matched to a gene: 5. The CDR3 sequence is CASSLIPSGYEQYF. The CDR3 region has the DNA TGTGCCAGCAGTTTGATACCTAGCGGCTACGAGCAGTACTTC.

The chain is built from TRBV27 and TRBJ2-7; D ambiguous. V was pared by 6 bases and J by 2 bases, with 11 bases between. The CDR3 sequence is 13 residues long. Germline CDR1 reads MNHEY; CDR2 reads SMNVEV (reference sequence). The CDR3 DNA follows: TGTGCCAGCAGGAGCGCAGCTACCTACGAGCAGTACTTC. Protein: CASRSAATYEQYF.

About this clone itself: Other DNA sequences within the sample encode an identical CDR3. V usage is TRBV15 and J usage is TRBJ1-2; TRBD1 aligns across 10 bases. After removal of 5 bases from V and 4 bases from J, the junction contained 4 bases not matched to a gene. CDR1 is LNHNV and CDR2 is YYDKDF in the germline V gene (reference sequence). The CDR3 extends over 14 amino acids. Written as DNA, the CDR3 is TGTGCCACCAGCGGGGGACAGGGGACCTATGGCTACACCTTC. Encoded protein: CATSGGQGTYGYTF.

This sequence joins TRBV11-2 and TRBJ2-5, with D unresolved. The V gene lost 5 bases and the J gene lost 4 bases, with 11 bases spanning the gap. Germline CDR1 is SGHAT and CDR2 is FQNNGV. The CDR3 sequence is 13 residues long. DNA for the CDR3: TGTGCCAGCAGCCCGACGGGTGCAGAGACCCAGTACTTC. It codes for CASSPTGAETQYF.

The gene calls are TRBV7-7 and TRBJ2-1; perhaps TRBD2 as D (5 bases). This CDR3 region has 14 residues. From germline, CDR1 is SSHAT and CDR2 FNYEAQ (reference sequence). V lost 1 base and J lost 9, with 13 bases in between. Here the CDR3 reads CASSLDPGVAEQFF. The CDR3 DNA follows: TGTGCCAGCAGCTTAGATCCCGGGGTGGCTGAGCAGTTCTTC.

The rearrangement uses TRBV5-6 and TRBJ2-7; TRBD2 matches at 7 bases. The CDR3 consists of 16 residues. Trimming at V came to 0 bases and at J to 0 bases, leaving 6 bases not matched to a gene. Looked up from germline, CDR1 is SGHDT and CDR2 is YYEEEE. Here the CDR3 reads CASSLAGAGTSYEQYF. For the CDR3, the DNA is TGTGCCAGCAGCTTGGCCGGAGCGGGAACCTCCTACGAGCAGTACTTC. Full variable domain (remainder filled in from reference TRBV5-6 and TRBJ2-7): DAGVTQSPTHLIKTRGQQVTLRCSPKSGHDTVSWYQQALGQGPQFIFQYYEEEERQRGNFPDRFSGHQFPNYSSELNVNALLLGDSALYLCASSLAGAGTSYEQYFGPGTRLTVT.

Regarding this clone: Other DNA sequences in the sample encode the same CDR3. The chain carries TRBV3-1 (or the pseudogene TRBV3-2) and TRBJ2-7; 7 bases are a match to TRBD1. Germline lookup yields CDR1 LGHDT and CDR2 YNNKEL (reference sequence). V trimming: 0 bases; J trimming: 7 bases; junction bases outside the gene matches: 9. This CDR3 has 15 residues. The CDR3 DNA reads TGTGCCAGCAGCCAAGATCGGGACAGAGACTATGAGCAGTACTTC. Amino acids: CASSQDRDRDYEQYF.

A single count supports this clone. The chain couples TRBV7-2 to TRBJ1-5; 7 nucleotides align to TRBD1. The CDR3 length is 14 residues. V dropped 6 bases and J dropped 6; count of bases not matched to a gene: 8. Germline V gene lookup returns CDR1 SGHTA and CDR2 FQGNSA. This CDR3 is CASSSGQDPQPQHF. DNA for the CDR3: TGTGCCAGCAGTTCAGGACAGGACCCTCAGCCCCAGCATTTT.

The rearrangement uses TRBV19 and TRBJ2-7, with D unclear. Trimming took 3 bases from V and 7 from J, leaving 16 bases between them. CDR1 is LNHDA and CDR2 is SQIVND in the germline V gene (reference sequence). This CDR3 comprises 14 residues. The DNA for the CDR3 is TGTGCCAGTAGTATCGCGGCATCCCGCGGAGAGCAGTACTTC. Protein sequence: CASSIAASRGEQYF.

The rearrangement links TRBV6-5 to TRBJ1-1; the match to TRBD1 covers 7 bases. Trimming removed 2 bases from V and 8 bases from J; junction bases left unmatched: 11. Per the germline V gene, CDR1 is MNHEY and CDR2 is SVGAGI. The CDR3 extends over 15 amino acids. CDR3 protein: CASSYRSDRAREAFF. Written as DNA, the CDR3 is TGTGCCAGCAGTTACCGATCTGACAGGGCTAGGGAAGCTTTCTTT.

CDR3 bases: TGTGCCAGTCAGGGCGGGGTGACTAGCGGGAGGGCGTCCGGGGAGCTGTTTTTT. It encodes CASQGGVTSGRASGELFF. The V and J genes are TRBV19 and TRBJ2-2, with 14 bases aligning to TRBD2. Germline loops: CDR1 LNHDA, CDR2 SQIVND (reference sequence). This CDR3 is 18 amino acids long. J gave up 6 bases and V 8 bases, and 14 bases lay outside the gene matches.

V usage is TRBV14 and J usage is TRBJ1-2; 8 positions match TRBD1. Germline assignment: CDR1 SGHDN and CDR2 FVKESK. The length of the CDR3 is 17 residues. J was trimmed by 5 bases and V by 0 bases; bases with no gene match: 11. CDR3 region: CASSQDTLDRVSYGYTF. The DNA for the CDR3 is TGTGCCAGCAGCCAAGATACGCTGGACAGGGTGTCATATGGCTACACCTTC.

V usage is TRBV6-5 and J usage is TRBJ2-1; 8 nucleotides line up with TRBD1. Germline lookup yields CDR1 MNHEY and CDR2 SVGAGI. The CDR3 has 13 residues. The V segment lost 5 bases and the J segment 15 bases; nucleotides outside the gene matches: 12. This CDR3 is CASSNTRDRPWFF. The CDR3 DNA reads TGTGCCAGCAGTAATACCCGGGACAGGCCCTGGTTCTTC.

This clone has just a few counts. The chain is built from TRBV7-2 and TRBJ2-7; 7 bases line up with TRBD1. J gave up 1 base and V 1 base, and 7 bases lay outside the gene matches. CDR3 size: 16 residues. Germline V gene lookup returns CDR1 SGHTA and CDR2 FQGNSA. The CDR3 protein is CASSLGLNRGSYEQYF. The DNA for the CDR3 is TGTGCCAGCAGCTTAGGTTTAAACAGGGGATCCTACGAGCAGTACTTC.